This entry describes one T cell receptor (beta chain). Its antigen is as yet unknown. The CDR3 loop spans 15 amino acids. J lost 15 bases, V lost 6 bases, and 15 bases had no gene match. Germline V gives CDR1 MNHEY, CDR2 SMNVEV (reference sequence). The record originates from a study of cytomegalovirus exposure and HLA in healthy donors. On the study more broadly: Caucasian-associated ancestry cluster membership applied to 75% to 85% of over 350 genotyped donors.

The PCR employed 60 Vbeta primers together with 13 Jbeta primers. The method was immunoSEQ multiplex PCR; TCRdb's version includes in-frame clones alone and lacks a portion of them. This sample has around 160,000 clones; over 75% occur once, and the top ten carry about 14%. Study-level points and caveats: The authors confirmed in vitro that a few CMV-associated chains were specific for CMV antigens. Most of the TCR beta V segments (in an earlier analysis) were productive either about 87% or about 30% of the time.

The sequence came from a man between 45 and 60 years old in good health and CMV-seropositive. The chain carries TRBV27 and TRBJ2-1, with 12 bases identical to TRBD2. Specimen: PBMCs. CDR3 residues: CASRGVASGGALPFF. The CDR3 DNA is TGTGCCAGCAGGGGTGTGGCTAGCGGGGGGGCCTTACCGTTCTTC.